The 21 T cell receptor beta chains given below trace back to one sample, sequenced in a study of regulatory T cells in long-lasting Graves disease. To make TCR beta libraries, researchers used iRepertoire HTBI primers and Arm-PCR of CDR3 regions. TCRdb processed the multiplex PCR reads anew with MiXCR; each CDR3 protein has one entry. The sample lists some 460,000 distinct CDR3 sequences, around 15% seen once, with roughly an eighth in the top ten. Time point defined: newly diagnosed GD, antithyroid drugs for less than 3 months. Following extraction of RNA from PBMCs, that RNA was used to make the TCR library. The same sample was also used in a study of T cells in Graves' hyperthyroidism and ophthalmopathy.

The specimen comprised peripheral blood mononuclear cells (PBMCs), sampled at new diagnosis, from a patient treated with antithyroid drugs. These receptor sequences come from a man aged 35 to 55 with Graves disease.

In this sample, this clonotype turned up many times. The chain recombines TRBV7-9 with TRBJ2-7; D not certain. The V gene lost 11 bases and the J gene lost 0 bases, with 8 bases spanning the gap. The CDR3 spans 11 residues. Germline CDR1 SEHNR, CDR2 FQNEAQ (reference sequence). The CDR3 nucleotides are TGTGCCCGCTGGGCCTCCTACGAGCAGTACTTC. This codes for CARWASYEQYF.

Written as DNA, the CDR3 is TGCGCCAGCAGCCTGGGGACAGGACTGAGGGTAGCCCAGTACTTC. Its translation is CASSLGTGLRVAQYF. The gene calls are TRBV5-1 and TRBJ2-1; 8 nucleotides agree with TRBD1. The J call may be incorrect, as the DNA end agrees better with TRBJ2-5. CDR1 is SGHRS, CDR2 YFSETQ, per germline. This CDR3 region has 15 residues.

This clonotype was seen ten or more times. CDR3 in amino acids: CSVELAGEPYEQYF. In DNA form, the CDR3 reads TGCAGCGTTGAGCTAGCGGGAGAACCCTACGAGCAGTACTTC. The chain employs TRBV29-1 and TRBJ2-7; TRBD2 matches 10 bases. The length of the CDR3 is 14 residues. Germline CDR1 and CDR2: SQVTM and ANQGSEA. J was trimmed by 2 bases and V by 3 bases; bases with no gene match: 4.

This clonotype was detected many times. The rearrangement uses TRBV6-9 and TRBJ2-7; TRBD2 matches 7 bases. The CDR3 is 18 residues long. V lost 4 bases and J lost 0; bases outside the gene matches: 15. CDR1 and CDR2 (germline): MNHGY, SVAAGI. The CDR3, as DNA: TGTGCCAGCAGTTCTGAAGGCGGGGGTTGGGAAGGCTCCTACGAGCAGTACTTC. This codes for CASSSEGGGWEGSYEQYF.

This rearrangement joins TRBV24-1 to TRBJ2-1; D gene unclear. This CDR3 region has 16 residues. V gave up 1 base and J gave up 0 bases, with 9 bases separating them. Germline CDR1 is KGHDR and CDR2 is SFDVKD. The CDR3 sequence: CATSDFRPSSYNEQFF. CDR3 sequence (DNA): TGTGCCACCAGTGATTTCCGTCCTAGCTCCTACAATGAGCAGTTCTTC.

The chain uses TRBV6-1 and TRBJ2-3; D remains ambiguous. With 9 bases removed from V and 0 bases from J, the gap between germline ends came to 13 bases. The CDR3 is 14 residues long. CDR1 and CDR2 (germline): MNHNS, SASEGT. CDR3 in amino acids: CASRFRHSTDTQYF. As DNA, the CDR3 is TGTGCCAGTCGGTTTAGGCATAGCACAGATACGCAGTATTTT.

This clonotype was seen once. It differs at one base from a far larger clone, so likely a read error. This chain joins TRBV2 and TRBJ2-1; D possibly corresponds to TRBD2 (6 bases). V lost 7 bases to trimming and J lost 10 bases, with 20 bases between them. Germline V gene data show CDR1 as SNHLY and CDR2 as FYNNEI. The CDR3 has 14 amino acids. CDR3 sequence reads: CASTMGGSLREQFF. In DNA, the CDR3 is TGTGCCAGCACCATGGGGGGATCCCTCCGCGAGCAGTTCTTC.

In its sample, this clonotype was seen many times. V gene TRBV20-1 combines with J gene TRBJ2-7; D gene unclear. From germline, CDR1 is DFQATT and CDR2 SNEGSKA (reference sequence). V was trimmed by 3 bases and J by 4 bases, leaving 10 bases between them. This CDR3 comprises 12 residues. This chain's CDR3 is CSASRQKYEQYF. The CDR3 bases are TGCAGTGCTAGTAGGCAGAAATACGAGCAGTACTTC.

Ten or more counts support this clonotype. The chain carries TRBV7-8 and TRBJ1-2, with D maybe TRBD1 (5 bases). The CDR3 length is 14 residues. Germline CDR1 is SGHVS and CDR2 is FQNEAQ. V was shortened by 1 base and J by 5 bases, with 11 bases between the two germline ends. The CDR3: CASSLGLWGYGYTF. The DNA of the CDR3 is TGTGCCAGCAGCTTAGGCCTTTGGGGGTATGGCTACACCTTC.

This clonotype was counted ten times or more. The V and J genes are TRBV11-2 and TRBJ2-3, with TRBD1 matching over 8 bases. The length of the CDR3 is 15 residues. The V gene's germline CDR1 is SGHAT and CDR2 FQNNGV. V was pared by 5 bases and J by 2 bases, with 6 bases of the junction left unmatched. This CDR3 reads CASSPQGALTDTQYF. The CDR3 nucleotides read TGTGCCAGCAGCCCCCAGGGGGCTCTCACAGATACGCAGTATTTT.

In the case of this clonotype: A much larger clonotype is one base distant, so this may be a read error. The chain is built from TRBV7-2 and TRBJ2-3; 10 nucleotides match TRBD2. The CDR3 is 13 residues long. Germline assignment: CDR1 SGHTA and CDR2 FQGNSA. Trimming cost V 4 bases and J 9 bases; bases outside gene matches: 4. CDR3 nucleotides: TGTGCCAGCAGCTCAGCGGGAGGGTGGACGCAGTATTTT. Its translation is CASSSAGGWTQYF.

The chain combines TRBV28 with TRBJ1-4, with D possibly TRBD1 on 6 matching bases. CDR3 length equals 12 residues. V lost 11 bases and J lost 10, with 17 bases in between. In germline, CDR1 is MDHEN, CDR2 SYDVKM. CDR3 coding DNA: TGTGCCGGGGGCAGGGTAGGGCGAAAACTGTTTTTT. It specifies CAGGRVGRKLFF.

This clonotype was seen at least ten times. The chain joins TRBV6-1 to TRBJ2-1; TRBD1 aligns across 7 bases. J lost 3 bases, V lost 6 bases, and 11 bases had no gene match. CDR1 is MNHNS, CDR2 SASEGT, per germline. There are 16 residues in the CDR3. The CDR3 DNA reads as TGTGCCAGCAGCCCTGTTCCGGGACAGCTCTACAATGAGCAGTTCTTC. It specifies CASSPVPGQLYNEQFF.

Ten or more counts support this clonotype. V gene TRBV27 combines with J gene TRBJ1-5; 7 bases line up with TRBD1. The CDR3 contains 15 residues. The junction had 11 bases not matched to a gene; V was cut back by 5 bases and J by 7 bases. Germline assignment: CDR1 MNHEY and CDR2 SMNVEV (reference sequence). In nucleotides, the CDR3 is TGTGCCAGCAGTCCCTACAGGGGTTCGCGGCAGCCCCAGCATTTT. Its protein is CASSPYRGSRQPQHF.

This clonotype has at least ten counts. The genes are TRBV28 and TRBJ1-1, with D unresolved. In germline, CDR1 is MDHEN, CDR2 SYDVKM. The CDR3 is 14 amino acids. Trimming removed 5 bases from V and 1 base from J, with 11 bases in between. The chain's CDR3 is CASSPVVGNTEAFF. The CDR3 bases are TGTGCCAGCAGTCCGGTCGTAGGGAACACTGAAGCTTTCTTT.

The J gene is TRBJ2-1, the V gene TRBV19, with a weak D call TRBD2 (5 bases). V lost 0 bases to trimming and J lost 7 bases, with 10 bases between them. The germline CDR1 and CDR2 sequences are LNHDA and SQIVND (reference sequence). This CDR3 has 14 residues. CDR3 bases: TGTGCCAGTAGTATAGATCCCCGGACTAATGAGCAGTTCTTC. This gives the protein CASSIDPRTNEQFF.

As regards this clonotype: A far larger clone is one base from this, pointing to a likely read error. This chain uses TRBV2 with TRBJ2-5; 9 positions match TRBD2. CDR3 length equals 15 residues. CDR1 is SNHLY, CDR2 FYNNEI, per germline. CDR3 sequence (DNA): TGTGCCAGCAGGGCGACTAGCGGAACTTACAATGAGCAGTCCTTC. Its translation: CASRATSGTYNEQSF. The variable domain in full, completed from reference TRBV2 and TRBJ2-5, reads EPEVTQTPSHQVTQMGQEVILRCVPISNHLYFYWYRQILGQKVEFLVSFYNNEISEKSEIFDDQFSVERPDGSNFTLKIRSTKLEDSAMYFCASRATSGTYNEQSFGPGTRLLVL.

The chain is built from TRBV28 and TRBJ2-5, with 11 bases that match TRBD1. The CDR3 runs 14 residues. The germline V gene has CDR1 MDHEN and CDR2 SYDVKM. The J segment lost 5 bases and the V segment lost 11 bases, leaving 10 bases of the junction unmatched. The CDR3 protein is CAGLGQGGVETQYF. In nucleotides, the CDR3 is TGTGCCGGCCTGGGACAGGGGGGGGTCGAGACCCAGTACTTC.

This clonotype was counted many times. This rearrangement joins TRBV7-2 to TRBJ2-1; 8 nucleotides match TRBD2. The CDR3 extends over 15 amino acids. Trimming cost V 3 bases and J 9 bases; bases outside gene matches: 10. CDR1 SGHTA and CDR2 FQGNSA come from the germline V gene. CDR3 sequence reads: CASSFSGTRSGEQFF. The DNA for the CDR3 is TGTGCCAGCAGCTTTTCCGGGACTAGGTCCGGTGAGCAGTTCTTC.

About this clonotype itself: Being one base from a much bigger clone, this may be a read error. V gene TRBV24-1 combines with J gene TRBJ2-1; TRBD1 or TRBD2 may be the D gene (5 bases each). There are 14 residues in the CDR3. The germline gives CDR1 KGHDR, CDR2 SFDVKD. CDR3 amino acids: CATDRDGTSREQLF. DNA of the CDR3: TGTGCCACCGACCGGGACGGGACCTCTAGGGAGCAGCTCTTC.

This clonotype came up a few times. The chain carries TRBV11-1 and TRBJ2-5, with TRBD2 as a possible D gene (6 bases). The germline gives CDR1 SGHAT, CDR2 FQDESV (reference sequence). The CDR3 is 15 residues long. With 8 bases removed from V and 2 bases from J, the gap between germline ends came to 18 bases. CDR3 protein: CASSSPGSEQETQYF. DNA for the CDR3: TGTGCCAGCTCCTCTCCCGGGAGCGAGCAAGAGACCCAGTACTTC.